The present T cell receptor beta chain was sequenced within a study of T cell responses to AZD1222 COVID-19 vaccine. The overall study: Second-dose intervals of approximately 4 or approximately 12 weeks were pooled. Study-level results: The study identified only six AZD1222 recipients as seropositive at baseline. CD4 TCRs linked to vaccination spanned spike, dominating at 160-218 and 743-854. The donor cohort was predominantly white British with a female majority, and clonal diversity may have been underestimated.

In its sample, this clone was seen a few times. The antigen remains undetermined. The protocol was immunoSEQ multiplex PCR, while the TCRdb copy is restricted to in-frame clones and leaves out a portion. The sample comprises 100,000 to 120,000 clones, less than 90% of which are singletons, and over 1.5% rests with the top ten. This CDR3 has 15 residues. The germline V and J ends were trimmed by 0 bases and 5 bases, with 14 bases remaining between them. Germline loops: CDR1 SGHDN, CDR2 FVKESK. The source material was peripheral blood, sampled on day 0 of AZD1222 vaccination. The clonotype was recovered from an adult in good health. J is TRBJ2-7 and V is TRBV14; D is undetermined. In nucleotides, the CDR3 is TGTGCCAGCAGCCAAGAGAGAATTCTAGGCAACGAGCAGTACTTC. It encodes CASSQERILGNEQYF.